This T cell receptor beta chain stems from a study of shared clonotypes between healthy human individuals. Study results and caveats: At large depth, rarefaction still showed sorted-subset sequencing to be incomplete.

Naive CD8 isolation took CD45RO-negative cells positively selected for CCR7 and excluded terminally differentiated effector memory CD45RA+ cells. Only in-frame clones appear in the TCRdb table, and some are missing; sequencing was by immunoSEQ multiplex PCR. This table holds almost 700,000 clones, 90% to 95% found once. The V and J ends lost 1 base and 4 bases, in that order; junction bases with no gene match: 6. The CDR3 consists of 15 residues. Germline assignment: CDR1 SEHNR and CDR2 FQNEAQ (reference sequence). Details on this clone: Its antigen is not known.

Sequencing input: naive CD8+ T cells sorted from blood. The chain employs TRBV7-9 and TRBJ1-1, with 7 bases aligning to TRBD1. This receptor was obtained from a man younger than 40 in good health. CDR3 amino acids: CASSLVQGSATEAFF. The DNA of the CDR3 is TGTGCCAGCAGCTTAGTACAGGGGAGTGCCACTGAAGCTTTCTTT.